This T cell receptor beta chain was sequenced during a study of shared clonotypes between healthy human individuals. Terminally differentiated effector memory CD45RA+ cells were excluded from the naive CD8 cells, which were CD45RO-negative and positively selected for CCR7. There are 15 residues in the CDR3. The germline CDR1 and CDR2 sequences are SQVTM and ANQGSEA. Trimming took off 0 bases at V and 2 bases at J, with 10 bases between the two ends. The method was immunoSEQ multiplex PCR; TCRdb's version includes in-frame clones alone and lacks a portion of them. Of about 2.1 million clones in the sample, about 93% were seen once.

This rearrangement joins TRBV29-1 to TRBJ2-2; D perhaps matches TRBD2 (5 bases). The sample was naive CD8+ T cells from PBMCs. This TCR came from a young man in good health. Some clones in this sample may be carry-over from other donors' samples. The CDR3 sequence: CSVEDRGFNTGELFF. CDR3 DNA sequence: TGCAGCGTTGAAGATCGGGGTTTCAACACCGGGGAGCTGTTTTTT.